The T cell receptor beta chain described here comes from a study of regulatory T cells in long-lasting Graves disease. Points from the study as a whole: Only peripheral blood was studied, not thyroid tissue.

Trimming at V came to 5 bases and at J to 4 bases, leaving 11 bases not matched to a gene. CDR1 DFQATT and CDR2 SNEGSKA come from the germline V gene (reference sequence). This CDR3 is 16 amino acids long. As concerns this clonotype: The antigen remains unidentified.

The sample's time point: newly diagnosed GD, antithyroid drugs for less than 3 months. Extracted PBMC RNA gave rise to the TCR library. According to the study, TCR beta libraries were built with iRepertoire HTBI primers and CDR3-region Arm-PCR. One entry per CDR3 protein, called by TCRdb with MiXCR from the multiplex PCR reads. The sample contains around 360,000 distinct CDR3 sequences, about 16% of which appear only once. These data were also filed under a second study, of T cells in Graves' hyperthyroidism and ophthalmopathy. That work adds: Orbital computed tomography and thyroid ultrasound, together with serum TRAb and thyroxine and clinical symptoms, were used for diagnoses. HTBI primers were used for first-round RT-PCR of the TCR CDR3. Model predictions of ophthalmopathy came a median approximately 6.5 months before onset.

The chain has TRBV20-1 and TRBJ1-1, with TRBD1 matching 12 bases. The sample consisted of peripheral blood mononuclear cells (PBMCs), taken at new diagnosis, from a patient treated with antithyroid drugs. This clonotype was obtained from a woman aged 18 to 35 with Graves disease. CDR3 DNA sequence: TGCAGTGCTGGGGGACAGGGGGCTCCTGGCGGCACTGAAGCTTTCTTT. Protein: CSAGGQGAPGGTEAFF.